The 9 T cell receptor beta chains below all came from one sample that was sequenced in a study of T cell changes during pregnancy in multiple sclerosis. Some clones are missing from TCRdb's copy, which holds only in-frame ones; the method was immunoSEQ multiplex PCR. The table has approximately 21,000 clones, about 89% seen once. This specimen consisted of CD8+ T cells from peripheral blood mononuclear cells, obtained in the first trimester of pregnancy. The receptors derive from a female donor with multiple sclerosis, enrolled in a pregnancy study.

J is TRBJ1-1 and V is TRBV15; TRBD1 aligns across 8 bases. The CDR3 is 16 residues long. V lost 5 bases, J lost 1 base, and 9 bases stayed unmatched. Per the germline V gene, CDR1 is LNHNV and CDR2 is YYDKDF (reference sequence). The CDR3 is CATSPRTGTGNTEAFF. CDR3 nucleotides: TGTGCCACCAGCCCTAGAACGGGGACAGGGAACACTGAAGCTTTCTTT.

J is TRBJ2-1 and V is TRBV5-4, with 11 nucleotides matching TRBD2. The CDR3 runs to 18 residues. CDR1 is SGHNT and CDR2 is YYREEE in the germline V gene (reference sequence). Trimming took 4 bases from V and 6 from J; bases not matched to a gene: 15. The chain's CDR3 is CASSRPQTSGSTPNEQFF. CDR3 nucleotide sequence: TGTGCCAGCAGCCGCCCACAAACTAGCGGGAGTACGCCCAATGAGCAGTTCTTC.

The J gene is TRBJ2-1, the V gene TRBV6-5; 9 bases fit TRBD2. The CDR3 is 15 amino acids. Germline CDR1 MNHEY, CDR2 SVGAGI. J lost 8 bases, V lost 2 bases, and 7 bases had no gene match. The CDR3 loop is CASSYTAGGVDEQFF. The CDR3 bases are TGTGCCAGCAGTTACACGGCGGGAGGGGTCGATGAGCAGTTCTTC.

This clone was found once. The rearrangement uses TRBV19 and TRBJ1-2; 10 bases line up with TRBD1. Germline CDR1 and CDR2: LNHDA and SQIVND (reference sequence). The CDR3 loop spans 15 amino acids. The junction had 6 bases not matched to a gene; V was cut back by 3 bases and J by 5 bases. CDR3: CASSIGTGVLYGYTF. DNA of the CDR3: TGTGCCAGTAGTATCGGGACAGGGGTTTTGTATGGCTACACCTTC.

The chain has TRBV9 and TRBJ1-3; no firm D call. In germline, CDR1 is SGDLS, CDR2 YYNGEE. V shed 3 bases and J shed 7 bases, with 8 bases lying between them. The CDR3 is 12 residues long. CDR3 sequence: CASSDPGNTIYF. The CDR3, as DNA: TGTGCCAGCAGCGATCCGGGGAACACCATATATTTT.

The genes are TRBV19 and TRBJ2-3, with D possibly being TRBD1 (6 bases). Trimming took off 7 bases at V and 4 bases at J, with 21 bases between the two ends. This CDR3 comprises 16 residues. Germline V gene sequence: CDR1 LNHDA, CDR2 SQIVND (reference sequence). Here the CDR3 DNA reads TGTGCCAGTAACTCCTGGCCAGGGGATCGTGCAGATACGCAGTATTTT. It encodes CASNSWPGDRADTQYF.

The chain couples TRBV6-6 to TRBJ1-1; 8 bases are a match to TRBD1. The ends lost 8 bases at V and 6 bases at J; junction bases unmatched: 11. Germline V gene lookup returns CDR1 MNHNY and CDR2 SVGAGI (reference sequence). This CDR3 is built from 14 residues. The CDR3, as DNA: TGTGCCAGCCCTCCAGGGGGCGCGTCTCCTGAAGCTTTCTTT. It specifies CASPPGGASPEAFF.

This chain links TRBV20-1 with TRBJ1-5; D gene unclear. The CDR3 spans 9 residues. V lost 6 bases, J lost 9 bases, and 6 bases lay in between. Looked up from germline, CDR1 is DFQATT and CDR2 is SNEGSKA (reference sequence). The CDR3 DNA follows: TGCAGTGCCGGTTGGCCCCAGCATTTT. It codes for CSAGWPQHF.

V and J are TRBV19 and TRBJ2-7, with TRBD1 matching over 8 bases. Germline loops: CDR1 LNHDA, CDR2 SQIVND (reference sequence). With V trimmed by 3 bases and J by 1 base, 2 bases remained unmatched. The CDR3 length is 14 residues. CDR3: CASSIRGLSYEQYF. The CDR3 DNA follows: TGTGCCAGTAGTATCAGGGGGCTGTCCTACGAGCAGTACTTC.